Shown below are 2 T cell receptor beta chains from a single sample sequenced in a study of chemoradiotherapy in HPV16-positive cancers. Libraries were prepared by immunoSEQ multiplex PCR; TCRdb keeps only in-frame clonotypes and omits some of them. The table includes around 20,000 clones, 70% to 90% detected once. The sample in question was blood, obtained from a patient who underwent chemoradiotherapy. All receptors come from a human donor with HPV-associated anogenital cancer.

The chain employs TRBV27 and TRBJ1-6, with 8 bases identical to TRBD1. The CDR3 runs to 15 residues. Trimming cost V 4 bases and J 9 bases; bases outside gene matches: 8. Germline CDR1 is MNHEY and CDR2 is SMNVEV (reference sequence). The CDR3: CASSSRDRRGSPLHF. Here the CDR3 DNA reads TGTGCCAGCAGTTCCCGGGACAGGAGGGGTTCACCCCTCCACTTT.

This chain joins TRBV10-3 and TRBJ1-5; 9 bases match TRBD1. This CDR3 spans 14 amino acids. Per the germline V gene, CDR1 is ENHRY and CDR2 is SYGVKD. J gave up 5 bases and V 5 bases, and 4 bases lay outside the gene matches. For the CDR3, the DNA is TGTGCCATCAGTTGGACAGGGGAGGATCAGCCCCAGCATTTT. Its translation: CAISWTGEDQPQHF.